One and the same sample provided the 26 T cell receptor beta chains below, sequenced in a study of blood T cell repertoires in COVID-19 (dated by TCRdb to the early 2020s). Libraries came from the immunoSEQ multiplex PCR assay. In TCRdb, the immuneACCESS table is reduced to in-frame sequences with V and J assigned. These tables do not hold every clone; where another copy was compared, an unresolved V gene accounts for under half, and the others remain unexplained. For this sample there are over 300,000 clones; over 75% appear just once. The top ten constitute 0.9% to 1% of the sample. Sequenced sample: PBMCs or T cells enriched from blood (not recorded which). Receptors originate from a woman between 25 and 40 years old with acute COVID-19.

This chain uses TRBV24-1 with TRBJ1-2; D is unresolved. V was shortened by 0 bases and J by 6 bases, with 7 bases between the two germline ends. This CDR3 contains 13 residues. Germline V CDR1 and CDR2: KGHDR, SFDVKD. CDR3 DNA: TGTGCCACCAGTGATTTGAACGGTCATGGCTACACCTTC. It encodes CATSDLNGHGYTF.

The chain combines TRBV4-1 with TRBJ2-1, with 7 bases matching TRBD1. The CDR3 sequence is 15 residues long. Unmatched junction bases numbered 1, after V lost 0 bases and J lost 2 bases. Germline assignment: CDR1 MGHRA and CDR2 YSYEKL. The CDR3 sequence: CASSQDRGPYNEQFF. CDR3 nucleotides: TGCGCCAGCAGCCAAGATAGGGGGCCCTACAATGAGCAGTTCTTC.

The chain has TRBV30 and TRBJ1-1, with D possibly matching TRBD1 (5 bases). The V gene's germline CDR1 is GTSNPN and CDR2 SVGIG (reference sequence). The CDR3 consists of 13 residues. V gave up 0 bases and J gave up 4 bases, with 9 bases separating them. The CDR3 loop reads CAWSVWGGTEAFF. In nucleotides, the CDR3 is TGTGCCTGGAGTGTATGGGGGGGCACTGAAGCTTTCTTT. The full variable domain, its missing parts supplied by reference TRBV30 and TRBJ1-1, is SQTIHQWPATLVQPVGSPLSLECTVEGTSNPNLYWYRQAAGRGLQLLFYSVGIGQISSEVPQNLSASRPQDRQFILSSKKLLLSDSGFYLCAWSVWGGTEAFFGQGTRLTVV.

The chain uses TRBV7-9 and TRBJ1-4; D ambiguous. CDR1 and CDR2 (germline): SEHNR, FQNEAQ (reference sequence). V was cut by 2 bases and J by 8 bases, with 15 bases left in between. This CDR3 comprises 15 residues. DNA of the CDR3: TGTGCCAGCAGCTTATCGAGATCTGTCGGGGAAAAACTGTTTTTT. It translates to CASSLSRSVGEKLFF.

This chain connects TRBV7-9 to TRBJ2-2; possible D gene TRBD2, 6 bases. Germline V lookup: CDR1 SEHNR, CDR2 FQNEAQ (reference sequence). The germline V and J ends were trimmed by 5 bases and 0 bases, with 22 bases remaining between them. The CDR3 spans 19 residues. CDR3 DNA: TGTGCCAGCAGCCACAAACAAGTGGGGGGTCAAGCGAACACCGGGGAGCTGTTTTTT. It translates to CASSHKQVGGQANTGELFF.

The rearrangement links TRBV20-1 to TRBJ1-2; 7 nucleotides match TRBD1. The V gene's germline CDR1 is DFQATT and CDR2 SNEGSKA (reference sequence). Trimming removed 3 bases from V and 8 bases from J; junction bases left unmatched: 9. The CDR3 is made up of 13 amino acids. The CDR3 is CSASTDREGGYTF. CDR3 DNA sequence: TGCAGTGCTAGTACAGACAGGGAAGGAGGCTACACCTTC.

The V gene is TRBV10-3, the J gene TRBJ1-2, with 9 bases fitting TRBD1. Trimming took 2 bases from V and 5 from J; bases not matched to a gene: 12. The CDR3 is made up of 17 amino acids. Germline lookup yields CDR1 ENHRY and CDR2 SYGVKD. In nucleotides, the CDR3 is TGTGCCATCAGTGAGGGGACAGGGCTGGCAAAGGGGTATGGCTACACCTTC. Its protein product is CAISEGTGLAKGYGYTF.

The chain carries TRBV12-5 and TRBJ2-7; no clear D. This CDR3 is 16 amino acids long. Trimming took 2 bases from V and 3 from J, leaving 17 bases between them. Germline V gives CDR1 LGHNT, CDR2 FRNRAP. The CDR3 loop is CASGLMGSRPFYEQYF. The CDR3 coding sequence is TGTGCTAGTGGTTTGATGGGCAGCCGACCTTTCTACGAGCAGTACTTC.

The chain uses TRBV13 and TRBJ2-7, with D maybe TRBD1 (6 bases). Per the germline V gene, CDR1 is PRHDT and CDR2 is FYEKMQ (reference sequence). Deletions cut 4 bases from V and 4 bases from J, with 11 bases between. The CDR3 has 13 residues. CDR3 DNA: TGTGCCAGCAGCTCAAAGGGGGATTACGAGCAGTACTTC. Translating it yields CASSSKGDYEQYF.

This chain links TRBV7-9 with TRBJ2-3; 10 bases match TRBD2. The trim removed 5 bases at V and 7 bases at J, leaving 12 bases unmatched. Per the germline V gene, CDR1 is SEHNR and CDR2 is FQNEAQ (reference sequence). The CDR3 sequence is 16 residues long. In DNA form, the CDR3 reads TGTGCCAGCAGCCCCAGGACTAGCGGTGTCGCGTATACGCAGTATTTT. Translation: CASSPRTSGVAYTQYF.

The CDR3 sequence: CASTGPGTGGFYEQYF. In nucleotides, the CDR3 is TGTGCCAGCACCGGACCCGGGACAGGGGGTTTCTACGAGCAGTACTTC. The chain carries TRBV2 and TRBJ2-7; 11 bases are shared with TRBD1. This CDR3 is built from 16 residues. CDR1 is SNHLY, CDR2 FYNNEI, per germline. After removal of 7 bases from V and 3 bases from J, the junction contained 11 bases not matched to a gene.

V usage is TRBV27 and J usage is TRBJ2-1, with 7 nucleotides matching TRBD1. The germline V gene encodes CDR1 MNHEY and CDR2 SMNVEV (reference sequence). The V and J ends lost 5 bases and 0 bases, in that order; junction bases with no gene match: 7. The CDR3 consists of 16 residues. The CDR3, as DNA: TGTGCCAGCAGTGACGACAGGGAGAGCTCCTACAATGAGCAGTTCTTC. Its translation: CASSDDRESSYNEQFF.

The chain is built from TRBV10-2 and TRBJ2-7; 11 nucleotides line up with TRBD1. The CDR3 sequence is 16 residues long. The germline gives CDR1 WSHSY, CDR2 SAAADI. Losses at the gene ends were 6 bases for V and 6 bases for J; bases not matched to a gene: 13. The CDR3 DNA reads TGCGCCAGCAGGGCGACTAGGGGGACAGGGGGTAGCGAGCAGTACTTC. Translated: CASRATRGTGGSEQYF.

This chain joins TRBV9 and TRBJ1-1, with D perhaps TRBD1 (5 bases). CDR1 SGDLS and CDR2 YYNGEE come from the germline V gene. CDR3 length: 16 residues. V was clipped by 3 bases and J by 1 base, with 16 bases between them. Written as DNA, the CDR3 is TGTGCCAGCAGCGCCCAGACAGTTAAGGGGAACACTGAAGCTTTCTTT. As protein: CASSAQTVKGNTEAFF.

The chain links TRBV5-1 to TRBJ2-2; D uncertain. The CDR3 is 14 residues long. Germline CDR1 SGHRS, CDR2 YFSETQ. V lost 0 bases, J lost 2 bases, and 5 bases lay in between. Here the CDR3 reads CASSLGPNTGELFF. CDR3 bases: TGCGCCAGCAGCTTGGGGCCAAACACCGGGGAGCTGTTTTTT.

CDR3 amino acids: CASSAGTGYGYTF. CDR3 DNA sequence: TGTGCCAGCAGCGCCGGGACAGGCTATGGCTACACCTTC. V is TRBV14 and J is TRBJ1-2; 8 positions match TRBD1. This CDR3 is 13 amino acids long. Per the germline V gene, CDR1 is SGHDN and CDR2 is FVKESK. Trimming took 5 bases from V and 4 from J; bases not matched to a gene: 3. Complete variable domain (other parts from reference TRBV14 and TRBJ1-2): EAGVTQFPSHSVIEKGQTVTLRCDPISGHDNLYWYRRVMGKEIKFLLHFVKESKQDESGMPNNRFLAERTGGTYSTLKVQPAELEDSGVYFCASSAGTGYGYTFGSGTRLTVV.

This chain uses TRBV6-5 with TRBJ1-2; the match to TRBD1 covers 7 bases. The germline V gene encodes CDR1 MNHEY and CDR2 SVGAGI. V shed 0 bases and J 8 bases; nucleotides not matched to a gene: 9. The CDR3 is 15 residues long. CDR3 protein: CASSYSGTVSYGYTF. The CDR3 DNA sequence: TGTGCCAGCAGTTACTCCGGGACAGTTAGTTACGGCTACACCTTC.

The J gene is TRBJ1-5, the V gene TRBV19, with TRBD1 identical over 11 bases. From germline, CDR1 is LNHDA and CDR2 SQIVND (reference sequence). Trimming cost V 5 bases and J 5 bases; bases outside gene matches: 14. The CDR3 is 18 amino acids. The CDR3 nucleotides are TGTGCCAGTAGTCCCCCGGACAGGGGGCGACGTCGGGATCAGCCCCAGCATTTT. Its protein product is CASSPPDRGRRRDQPQHF.

The chain links TRBV30 to TRBJ1-4, with D maybe TRBD1 (5 bases). V lost 4 bases to trimming and J lost 6 bases, with 15 bases between them. In germline, CDR1 is GTSNPN, CDR2 SVGIG (reference sequence). The CDR3 has 14 residues. The DNA for the CDR3 is TGTGCCTGGACCGAACCAGGGAAGGATGAAAAACTGTTTTTT. Translated, it gives CAWTEPGKDEKLFF.

The genes are TRBV3-1 (or the pseudogene TRBV3-2) and TRBJ1-5; D unresolved. Germline CDR1 reads LGHDT; CDR2 reads YNNKEL (reference sequence). V was shortened by 3 bases and J by 7 bases, with 7 bases between the two germline ends. CDR3 length: 12 amino acids. The CDR3 region has the DNA TGTGCCAGCAGCCACGGGGTCCAGCCCCAGCATTTT. Its protein product is CASSHGVQPQHF.

This chain joins TRBV4-1 and TRBJ1-6; no definite D call. The CDR3 runs to 14 residues. Per the germline V gene, CDR1 is MGHRA and CDR2 is YSYEKL. Deletions cut 1 base from V and 4 bases from J, with 5 bases between. The CDR3 loop reads CASSQAPYNSPLHF. The CDR3 coding sequence is TGCGCCAGCAGCCAAGCTCCTTATAATTCACCCCTCCACTTT.

The CDR3, as DNA: TGCAGCGCCGCCCGTGACAGGGCTAACACTGAAGCTTTCTTT. Protein: CSAARDRANTEAFF. The V and J genes are TRBV29-1 and TRBJ1-1, with 7 nucleotides matching TRBD1. This CDR3 has 14 amino acids. The J segment lost 2 bases and the V segment lost 7 bases, leaving 10 bases of the junction unmatched. Germline CDR1 SQVTM, CDR2 ANQGSEA.

The genes are TRBV4-1 and TRBJ2-7; tentative D call: TRBD1 (6 bases). V lost 0 bases to trimming and J lost 6 bases, with 15 bases between them. The CDR3 is 15 residues long. CDR1 MGHRA and CDR2 YSYEKL come from the germline V gene. The DNA for the CDR3 is TGCGCCAGCAGCCAAGAAACCCCACAGGGAAGCGAGCAGTACTTC. Translated, it gives CASSQETPQGSEQYF.

J is TRBJ2-3 and V is TRBV5-1; 7 bases agree with TRBD1. The CDR3 has 16 amino acids. V shed 3 bases and J 3 bases; nucleotides not matched to a gene: 10. The germline gives CDR1 SGHRS, CDR2 YFSETQ. For the CDR3, the DNA is TGCGCCAGCAGCTCGAGAGAAGGGGGCAAGACAGATACGCAGTATTTT. Protein: CASSSREGGKTDTQYF.

This sequence joins TRBV6-5 and TRBJ2-7, with D possibly matching TRBD1 (5 bases). The V end lost 6 bases, the J end lost 1 base, and 10 bases lay between the germline ends. Germline V lookup: CDR1 MNHEY, CDR2 SVGAGI. The CDR3 is 13 residues long. CDR3 nucleotide sequence: TGTGCCAGCAGCAACAGGTTTTCCTACGAGCAGTACTTC. The encoded protein is CASSNRFSYEQYF.

This clone was detected a few times. The genes are TRBV10-2 and TRBJ1-5; TRBD1 matches 9 bases. This CDR3 spans 15 amino acids. The ends lost 0 bases at V and 6 bases at J; junction bases unmatched: 3. From germline, CDR1 is WSHSY and CDR2 SAAADI. The CDR3 region has the DNA TGCGCCAGCAGTGAGTCGGGACAGGGCGGTCAGCCCCAGCATTTT. Its protein product is CASSESGQGGQPQHF.